These 22 T cell receptor beta chains share one sample of origin, sequenced in a study of immune evolution from preneoplasia to lung adenocarcinoma. TCRdb's table, derived via immunoSEQ multiplex PCR, lists solely in-frame clones and lacks some. The data hold roughly 5,000 clones, with 84% observed a single time. Source material: FFPE normal lung tissue adjacent to the tumor. The receptors originated from a person aged 50-75 years with lung adenocarcinoma.

The rearrangement uses TRBV7-2 and TRBJ1-6; tentative D call: TRBD1 (5 bases). This CDR3 has 13 amino acids. The V end was cut by 5 bases, the J end by 6 bases, with 8 bases between. CDR1 is SGHTA and CDR2 is FQGNSA in the germline V gene. CDR3 bases: TGTGCCAGCAGCGGGGGGTCTAATTCACCCCTCCACTTT. Amino acid sequence: CASSGGSNSPLHF.

A single count supports this clone. The chain has TRBV28 and TRBJ1-2; 9 bases align to TRBD1. This CDR3 has 13 amino acids. Trimming removed 5 bases from V and 7 bases from J; junction bases left unmatched: 5. The germline CDR1 and CDR2 sequences are MDHEN and SYDVKM. CDR3 bases: TGTGCCAGCAGTCTCACAGGGGGCGGTGGCTACACCTTC. Translation: CASSLTGGGGYTF.

The rearrangement joins TRBV9 to TRBJ2-1; D assignment may be TRBD1 or TRBD2 (5 bases each). CDR3 length: 15 amino acids. Germline CDR1 is SGDLS and CDR2 is YYNGEE. Trimming left V 0 bases short and J 0 bases short, with 7 bases between. The CDR3 nucleotides are TGTGCCAGCAGCGTAGGTGGGGGCTCCTACAATGAGCAGTTCTTC. The encoded protein is CASSVGGGSYNEQFF.

This rearrangement joins TRBV5-1 to TRBJ1-1; D is uncertain. Trimming removed 7 bases from V and 1 base from J, with 11 bases in between. Germline V gene data show CDR1 as SGHRS and CDR2 as YFSETQ. The CDR3 is 13 amino acids. DNA of the CDR3: TGCGCCAGCTCGGGGTTCCAGAACACTGAAGCTTTCTTT. Translation gives CASSGFQNTEAFF.

CDR3 DNA sequence: TGCGCCAGCAGCAACCAACAGGGGGCCGGGGAGCTGTTTTTT. It is translated as CASSNQQGAGELFF. The V and J genes are TRBV5-1 and TRBJ2-2; 8 nucleotides match TRBD1. The germline CDR1 and CDR2 sequences are SGHRS and YFSETQ. V gave up 4 bases and J gave up 6 bases; unmatched junction bases: 5. The CDR3 runs 14 residues.

This clone has just one count. This chain uses TRBV19 with TRBJ2-1; 8 nucleotides match TRBD1. After removal of 5 bases from V and 8 bases from J, the junction contained 8 bases not matched to a gene. Germline CDR1 LNHDA, CDR2 SQIVND (reference sequence). This CDR3 has 14 residues. The DNA for the CDR3 is TGTGCCAGTAGTCCGGGACAGGCAGTCGATGAGCAGTTCTTC. It specifies CASSPGQAVDEQFF.

This chain connects TRBV30 to TRBJ2-7, with 10 bases that match TRBD2. V lost 4 bases and J lost 5; bases outside the gene matches: 11. Germline lookup yields CDR1 GTSNPN and CDR2 SVGIG (reference sequence). The CDR3 length is 15 residues. The CDR3 is CAWTRLGLAGDEQYF. The CDR3 nucleotides read TGTGCCTGGACTCGACTAGGGCTAGCGGGAGACGAGCAGTACTTC.

The V gene is TRBV29-1, the J gene TRBJ2-7; no clear D. The V and J ends lost 7 bases and 2 bases respectively, with 12 bases between them. CDR3 size: 12 residues. Germline CDR1 reads SQVTM; CDR2 reads ANQGSEA. In DNA, the CDR3 is TGCAGCGCCTCCGTCAATACCTACGAGCAGTACTTC. It codes for CSASVNTYEQYF.

This CDR3 reads CASSQGVASGSYNEQFF. The CDR3 DNA reads TGCGCCAGCAGCCAAGGGGTCGCTAGCGGGAGTTACAATGAGCAGTTCTTC. This rearrangement joins TRBV4-3 to TRBJ2-1; 10 nucleotides match TRBD2. The CDR3 sequence is 17 residues long. V trimming: 1 base; J trimming: 4 bases; junction bases outside the gene matches: 7. The V gene's germline CDR1 is LGHNA and CDR2 YSLEER.

The rearrangement uses TRBV5-6 and TRBJ2-5; D is perhaps TRBD1 or TRBD2 (5 bases each). Germline CDR1 SGHDT, CDR2 YYEEEE. The length of the CDR3 is 14 residues. Between the trimmed V and J ends, which lost 0 bases and 4 bases, there was a span of 10 bases. The CDR3 nucleotides are TGTGCCAGCAGCTTGGTCGGGGCAGGAGAGACCCAGTACTTC. It yields the protein CASSLVGAGETQYF.

The chain has TRBV2 and TRBJ1-5, with 9 bases identical to TRBD1. This CDR3 region has 16 residues. The V gene end was trimmed by 5 bases and the J gene end by 2 bases; junction bases not matched to a gene: 7. Germline values: CDR1 SNHLY, CDR2 FYNNEI. As DNA, the CDR3 is TGTGCCAGCAGTTCACAGGGGGCGATGGGCAATCAGCCCCAGCATTTT. It translates to CASSSQGAMGNQPQHF.

This chain joins TRBV30 and TRBJ2-7; a possible D gene is TRBD1 (6 bases). With 3 bases removed from V and 3 bases from J, the gap between germline ends came to 9 bases. CDR3 length: 12 amino acids. Germline CDR1 is GTSNPN and CDR2 is SVGIG (reference sequence). CDR3 region: CAWSTQGYEQYF. The CDR3 DNA reads TGTGCCTGGAGCACACAGGGCTACGAGCAGTACTTC. Full variable domain (remainder filled in from reference TRBV30 and TRBJ2-7): SQTIHQWPATLVQPVGSPLSLECTVEGTSNPNLYWYRQAAGRGLQLLFYSVGIGQISSEVPQNLSASRPQDRQFILSSKKLLLSDSGFYLCAWSTQGYEQYFGPGTRLTVT.

The chain links TRBV6-6 to TRBJ2-3, with D tentatively TRBD1 (5 bases). V was clipped by 0 bases and J by 14 bases, with 15 bases between them. In germline, CDR1 is MNHNY, CDR2 SVGAGI (reference sequence). The CDR3 is 13 amino acids. The CDR3 DNA follows: TGTGCCAGCAGTTACTCTGACAGAGGAACCGTGTATTTT. This encodes CASSYSDRGTVYF.

The V and J genes are TRBV25-1 and TRBJ2-7, with 15 bases aligning to TRBD2. Germline V CDR1 and CDR2: MGHDK, SYGVNS. V trimming: 9 bases; J trimming: 0 bases; junction bases outside the gene matches: 3. The CDR3 length is 15 residues. The CDR3 here is CASGTSGGPSYEQYF. The CDR3 region has the DNA TGTGCCAGTGGGACTAGCGGGGGGCCCTCCTACGAGCAGTACTTC.

The chain has TRBV10-3 and TRBJ2-3, with 9 bases aligning to TRBD2. The CDR3 extends over 15 amino acids. From germline, CDR1 is ENHRY and CDR2 SYGVKD. The trim removed 0 bases at V and 3 bases at J, leaving 1 base unmatched. CDR3 residues: CAISESLAGTDTQYF. Written as DNA, the CDR3 is TGTGCCATCAGTGAGTCGCTAGCGGGGACAGATACGCAGTATTTT.

The rearrangement links TRBV11-1 to TRBJ2-5; the D is unclear. The CDR3 length is 15 residues. Germline lookup yields CDR1 SGHAT and CDR2 FQDESV (reference sequence). V dropped 4 bases and J dropped 5 bases, with 17 bases sitting between them. The CDR3 coding sequence is TGTGCCAGCAGCTCAAGGGTGGGCAGCGCCGAGACCCAGTACTTC. It yields the protein CASSSRVGSAETQYF. The whole variable domain, filled in from reference TRBV11-1 and TRBJ2-5, reads EAEVAQSPRYKITEKSQAVAFWCDPISGHATLYWYRQILGQGPELLVQFQDESVVDDSQLPKDRFSAERLKGVDSTLKIQPAELGDSAMYLCASSSRVGSAETQYFGPGTRLLVL.

This chain links TRBV6-5 with TRBJ2-7; D is ambiguous. Germline V gene sequence: CDR1 MNHEY, CDR2 SVGAGI. Trimming cost V 5 bases and J 3 bases, with 5 bases left between them. The CDR3 covers 11 residues. CDR3 protein: CASSASYEQYF. In nucleotides, the CDR3 is TGTGCCAGCAGTGCTAGCTACGAGCAGTACTTC.

The chain has TRBV19 and TRBJ2-4; D is perhaps TRBD1 or TRBD2 (5 bases each). This CDR3 has 19 amino acids. Trimming left V 3 bases short and J 0 bases short, with 21 bases between. Germline values: CDR1 LNHDA, CDR2 SQIVND (reference sequence). This CDR3 is CASSMTARGSPVAKNIQYF. Here the CDR3 DNA reads TGTGCCAGTAGTATGACTGCTCGGGGCTCTCCGGTAGCCAAAAACATTCAGTACTTC.

This clone was recorded once. CDR3 in amino acids: CASSEARAVANTEAFF. The CDR3 coding sequence is TGTGCCAGCAGTGAAGCGAGGGCAGTTGCGAACACTGAAGCTTTCTTT. The J gene is TRBJ1-1, the V gene TRBV2; D ambiguous. The CDR3 runs 16 residues. Deletions cut 0 bases from V and 1 base from J, with 12 bases between. CDR1 is SNHLY, CDR2 FYNNEI, per germline. The entire variable domain, with the rest obtained from reference TRBV2 and TRBJ1-1, is as follows: EPEVTQTPSHQVTQMGQEVILRCVPISNHLYFYWYRQILGQKVEFLVSFYNNEISEKSEIFDDQFSVERPDGSNFTLKIRSTKLEDSAMYFCASSEARAVANTEAFFGQGTRLTVV.

The rearrangement links TRBV4-1 to TRBJ1-1; no definite D call. Trimming stripped 0 bases from V and 3 bases from J, with 8 bases between. Germline V gives CDR1 MGHRA, CDR2 YSYEKL. The CDR3 contains 14 residues. The CDR3 region is CASSQEKTDTEAFF. The DNA of the CDR3 is TGCGCCAGCAGCCAAGAGAAGACGGACACTGAAGCTTTCTTT.

The gene calls are TRBV11-2 and TRBJ2-7; 11 bases are shared with TRBD2. CDR3 size: 16 residues. CDR1 is SGHAT and CDR2 is FQNNGV in the germline V gene. J was trimmed by 4 bases and V by 1 base; bases with no gene match: 6. CDR3 in amino acids: CASSLGTSGSVYEQYF. Written as DNA, the CDR3 is TGTGCCAGCAGCTTAGGAACTAGCGGGAGTGTTTACGAGCAGTACTTC.

This chain joins TRBV2 and TRBJ2-7, with 10 bases lining up with TRBD2. V gave up 6 bases and J gave up 5 bases; unmatched junction bases: 7. CDR1 SNHLY and CDR2 FYNNEI come from the germline V gene. The CDR3 has 14 residues. The CDR3 region has the DNA TGTGCCAGCAGGACCGGGACTAGCGACCACGAGCAGTACTTC. This gives the protein CASRTGTSDHEQYF.